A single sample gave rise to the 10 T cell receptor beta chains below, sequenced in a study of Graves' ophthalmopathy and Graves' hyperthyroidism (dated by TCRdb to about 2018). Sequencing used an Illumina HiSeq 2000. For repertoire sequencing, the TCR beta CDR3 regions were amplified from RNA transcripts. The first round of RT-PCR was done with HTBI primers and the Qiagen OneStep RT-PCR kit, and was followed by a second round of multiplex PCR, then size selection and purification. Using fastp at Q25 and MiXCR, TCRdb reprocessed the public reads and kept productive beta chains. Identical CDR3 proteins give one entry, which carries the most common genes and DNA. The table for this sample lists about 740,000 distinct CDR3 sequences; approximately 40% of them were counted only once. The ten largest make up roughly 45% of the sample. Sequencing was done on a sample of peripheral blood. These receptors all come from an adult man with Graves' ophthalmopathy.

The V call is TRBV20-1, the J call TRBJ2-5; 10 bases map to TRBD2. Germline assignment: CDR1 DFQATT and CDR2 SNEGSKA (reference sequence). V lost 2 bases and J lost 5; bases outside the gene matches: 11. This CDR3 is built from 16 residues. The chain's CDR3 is CSARYIAGGRRETQYF. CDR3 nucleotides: TGCAGTGCTAGATATATAGCGGGGGGACGCAGGGAGACCCAGTACTTC.

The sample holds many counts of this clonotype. The CDR3 region is CSVQQDSYEQYF. In nucleotides, the CDR3 is TGCAGCGTACAACAGGACAGCTACGAGCAGTACTTC. The chain employs TRBV29-1 and TRBJ2-7, with D perhaps TRBD1 (6 bases). The CDR3 is 12 amino acids. The V end lost 6 bases, the J end lost 3 bases, and 12 bases lay between the germline ends. CDR1 is SQVTM, CDR2 ANQGSEA, per germline.

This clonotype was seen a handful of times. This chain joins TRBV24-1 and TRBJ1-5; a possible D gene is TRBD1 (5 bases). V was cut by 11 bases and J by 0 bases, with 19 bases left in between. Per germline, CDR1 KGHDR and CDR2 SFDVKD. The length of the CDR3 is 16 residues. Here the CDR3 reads CASDRDQGGSNQPQHF. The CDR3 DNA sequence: TGTGCCAGCGACCGCGACCAGGGCGGTAGCAATCAGCCCCAGCATTTT.

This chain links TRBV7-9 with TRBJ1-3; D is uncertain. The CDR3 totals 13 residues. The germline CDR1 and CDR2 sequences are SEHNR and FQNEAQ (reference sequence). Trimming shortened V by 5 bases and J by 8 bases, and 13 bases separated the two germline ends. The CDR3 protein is CASSRDVGYTIYF. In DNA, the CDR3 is TGTGCCAGCAGCAGAGACGTGGGGTACACCATATATTTT.

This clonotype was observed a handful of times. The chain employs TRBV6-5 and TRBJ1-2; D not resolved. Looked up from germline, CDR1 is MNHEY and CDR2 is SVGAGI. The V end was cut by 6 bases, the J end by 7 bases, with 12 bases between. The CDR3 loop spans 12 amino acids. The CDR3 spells CASRFPLGGYTF. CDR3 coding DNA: TGTGCCAGCAGATTTCCACTGGGTGGCTACACCTTC.

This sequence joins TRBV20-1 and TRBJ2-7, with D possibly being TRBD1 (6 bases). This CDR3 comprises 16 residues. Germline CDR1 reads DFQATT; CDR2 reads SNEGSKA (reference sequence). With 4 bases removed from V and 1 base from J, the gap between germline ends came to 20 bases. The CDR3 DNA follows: TGCAGTGCTATACAACTCAGGACAGCCGCTTCCTACGAGCAGTACTTC. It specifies CSAIQLRTAASYEQYF.

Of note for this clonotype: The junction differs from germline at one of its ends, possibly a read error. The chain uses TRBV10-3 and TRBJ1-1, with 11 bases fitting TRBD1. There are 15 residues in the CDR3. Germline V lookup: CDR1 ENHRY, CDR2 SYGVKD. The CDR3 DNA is TGTGCCAGCAGTTACGGGACAGGGGGAATCACTGAAGCTTTCTTT. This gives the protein CASSYGTGGITEAFF.

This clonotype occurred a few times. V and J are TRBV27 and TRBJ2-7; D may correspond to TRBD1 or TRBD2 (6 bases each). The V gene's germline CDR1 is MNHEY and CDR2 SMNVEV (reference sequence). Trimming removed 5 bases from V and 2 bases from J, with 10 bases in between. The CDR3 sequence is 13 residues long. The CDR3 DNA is TGTGCCAGCAGTCGACGGGGGCCCTACGAGCAGTACTTC. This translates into CASSRRGPYEQYF.

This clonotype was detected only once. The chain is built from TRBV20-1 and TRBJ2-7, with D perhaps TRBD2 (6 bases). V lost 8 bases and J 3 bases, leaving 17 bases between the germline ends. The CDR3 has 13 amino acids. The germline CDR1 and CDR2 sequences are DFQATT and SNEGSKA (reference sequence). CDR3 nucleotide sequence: TGCAGTTCCAAAGGCGGGGCAAGCTACGAGCAGTACGTC. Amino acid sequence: CSSKGGASYEQYV.

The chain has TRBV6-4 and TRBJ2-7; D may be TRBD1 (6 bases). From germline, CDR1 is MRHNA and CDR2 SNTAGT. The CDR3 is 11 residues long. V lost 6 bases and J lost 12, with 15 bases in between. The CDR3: CASSNPRGGYF. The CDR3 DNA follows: TGTGCCAGCAGCAACCCGAGAGGGGGGTACTTC.